The present T cell receptor (beta chain) was sequenced within a study of blood T cell repertoires in COVID-19 (dated by TCRdb to 2018 to 2020). Background on the whole study: Samples from collaborators originated in the United States, Italy and Spain and spanned both the acute and convalescent phases of COVID-19. The material from the prospective study consisted of cDNA or gDNA derived from T cells, B-cell-depleted T cells, or PBMCs. Deeply sampled blood TCRbeta repertoires from subjects exposed to, actively infected with, or recovered from COVID-19 were included in the dataset. The repertoires were released in a freely available public database intended as a resource for research on the immune response to SARS-CoV-2. The samples were drawn from two sources: the first 160 participants of the ongoing ImmuneRACE study, and 950 to 1,500 subjects contributed by 6 global collaborators. A de-identified subject ID, COVID-19 status, age in years and sex were almost always included in the sample metadata. Where available, HLA class I and class II types were obtained from metadata supplied by the sample provider rather than from assay-based typing.

The immunoSEQ Assay, a bias-controlled multiplex PCR, was used to amplify TCRbeta CDR3 regions from genomic DNA. Under the source paper's analysis protocol: Within the assay, amplification of reference gene primers was used to estimate how many nucleated cells each sample contained. To quantify the absolute abundance of each unique TCRbeta CDR3 rearrangement, sequence reads were collapsed and filtered. For each sample, productive Simpson clonality was calculated as the square root of Simpson's diversity index over productive rearrangements. TCRdb provides this immuneACCESS table in a form limited to in-frame rearrangements. Some clones are lacking; in checked studies, under half of them reflect an unresolved V gene, and why the rest are absent is not known. The D gene and trimming were derived from the DNA, and the V and J assignments and clone size from that table. The sample contains under 110,000 clones, roughly four fifths of them found a single time. The ten largest clones represent 5% to 7.5% of the sample.

The germline V gene encodes CDR1 SGHTA and CDR2 FQGTGA. Measured from the cysteine to the phenylalanine, the CDR3 is 15 residues long. Only CDR3 DNA is held: 45 bases, read in frame from base 1. Unmatched junction bases come to 6, with V trimmed by 5 bases and J by 5 bases. Of note for this clone: Its binding antigen is unknown. Qualities for individual bases were not recorded, and no much larger clone is one base off.

One collaborating source in Seattle enrolled patients while the patients were actively infected and followed the patients over time throughout the course of disease. The collaborating institutions used their own protocols to collect whole blood in K2EDTA tubes. For TCRbeta analysis, collaborators shipped samples as frozen whole blood, isolated PBMCs, or DNA extracted from either of those sample types. Results the study describes overall, beyond this receptor: Clinical and demographic metadata were provided uncurated, with the amount varying by source and participant.

This clonotype was obtained from a man at least 80 years old with COVID-19, enrolled during active disease. The V and J segments used are TRBV7-3 and TRBJ2-5, with 12 bases aligning to TRBD2. Sample: peripheral blood. The CDR3 sequence is CASSRLAGEVETQYF. The DNA sequence is TGTGCCAGCAGCCGACTAGCGGGAGAGGTGGAGACCCAGTACTTC.